These 2 T cell receptor beta chains were all obtained from the same sample, sequenced in a study of T cells after yellow fever vaccination. TCRdb independently ran MiXCR on the 5' RACE reads; one entry per CDR3 protein. The repertoire holds 350,000 to 450,000 distinct CDR3 sequences, with under 7.5% as singletons. Source: PBMCs, taken 5 days after the yellow fever booster vaccination. These receptors all stem from a young man who received the YFV17D yellow fever vaccine.

This clonotype has more than one count but fewer than ten. This chain links TRBV21-1 with TRBJ2-2; the D call TRBD2 from the table was never checked on the DNA. TRBV21-1 is described as a pseudogene. The CDR3 extends over 13 amino acids. The CDR3 is CASARTWAGELFF. The CDR3, as DNA: TGTGCCAGCGCCCGGACTTGGGCCGGGGAGCTGTTTTTT.

This clonotype appeared many times. The V call is TRBV5-5, the J call TRBJ1-1, with 7 bases identical to TRBD1. CDR1 and CDR2 (germline): SGHKS, YYEKEE (reference sequence). The CDR3 contains 14 residues. Trimming cost V 1 base and J 1 base; bases outside gene matches: 1. The CDR3: CASSLTGENTEAFF. For the CDR3, the DNA is TGTGCCAGCAGCTTGACAGGGGAGAACACTGAAGCTTTCTTT.